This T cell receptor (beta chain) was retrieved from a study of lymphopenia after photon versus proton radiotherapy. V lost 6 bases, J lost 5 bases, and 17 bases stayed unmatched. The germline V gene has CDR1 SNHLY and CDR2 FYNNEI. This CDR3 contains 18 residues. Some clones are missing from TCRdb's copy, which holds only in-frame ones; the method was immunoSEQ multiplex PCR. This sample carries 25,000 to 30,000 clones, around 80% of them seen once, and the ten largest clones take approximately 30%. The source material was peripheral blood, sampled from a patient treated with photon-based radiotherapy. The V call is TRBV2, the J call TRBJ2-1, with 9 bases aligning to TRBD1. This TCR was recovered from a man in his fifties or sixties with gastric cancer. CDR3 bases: TGTGCCAGCAGCAAATATAACCGCGGGACAGGGACTAACAATGAGCAGTTCTTC. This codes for CASSKYNRGTGTNNEQFF.